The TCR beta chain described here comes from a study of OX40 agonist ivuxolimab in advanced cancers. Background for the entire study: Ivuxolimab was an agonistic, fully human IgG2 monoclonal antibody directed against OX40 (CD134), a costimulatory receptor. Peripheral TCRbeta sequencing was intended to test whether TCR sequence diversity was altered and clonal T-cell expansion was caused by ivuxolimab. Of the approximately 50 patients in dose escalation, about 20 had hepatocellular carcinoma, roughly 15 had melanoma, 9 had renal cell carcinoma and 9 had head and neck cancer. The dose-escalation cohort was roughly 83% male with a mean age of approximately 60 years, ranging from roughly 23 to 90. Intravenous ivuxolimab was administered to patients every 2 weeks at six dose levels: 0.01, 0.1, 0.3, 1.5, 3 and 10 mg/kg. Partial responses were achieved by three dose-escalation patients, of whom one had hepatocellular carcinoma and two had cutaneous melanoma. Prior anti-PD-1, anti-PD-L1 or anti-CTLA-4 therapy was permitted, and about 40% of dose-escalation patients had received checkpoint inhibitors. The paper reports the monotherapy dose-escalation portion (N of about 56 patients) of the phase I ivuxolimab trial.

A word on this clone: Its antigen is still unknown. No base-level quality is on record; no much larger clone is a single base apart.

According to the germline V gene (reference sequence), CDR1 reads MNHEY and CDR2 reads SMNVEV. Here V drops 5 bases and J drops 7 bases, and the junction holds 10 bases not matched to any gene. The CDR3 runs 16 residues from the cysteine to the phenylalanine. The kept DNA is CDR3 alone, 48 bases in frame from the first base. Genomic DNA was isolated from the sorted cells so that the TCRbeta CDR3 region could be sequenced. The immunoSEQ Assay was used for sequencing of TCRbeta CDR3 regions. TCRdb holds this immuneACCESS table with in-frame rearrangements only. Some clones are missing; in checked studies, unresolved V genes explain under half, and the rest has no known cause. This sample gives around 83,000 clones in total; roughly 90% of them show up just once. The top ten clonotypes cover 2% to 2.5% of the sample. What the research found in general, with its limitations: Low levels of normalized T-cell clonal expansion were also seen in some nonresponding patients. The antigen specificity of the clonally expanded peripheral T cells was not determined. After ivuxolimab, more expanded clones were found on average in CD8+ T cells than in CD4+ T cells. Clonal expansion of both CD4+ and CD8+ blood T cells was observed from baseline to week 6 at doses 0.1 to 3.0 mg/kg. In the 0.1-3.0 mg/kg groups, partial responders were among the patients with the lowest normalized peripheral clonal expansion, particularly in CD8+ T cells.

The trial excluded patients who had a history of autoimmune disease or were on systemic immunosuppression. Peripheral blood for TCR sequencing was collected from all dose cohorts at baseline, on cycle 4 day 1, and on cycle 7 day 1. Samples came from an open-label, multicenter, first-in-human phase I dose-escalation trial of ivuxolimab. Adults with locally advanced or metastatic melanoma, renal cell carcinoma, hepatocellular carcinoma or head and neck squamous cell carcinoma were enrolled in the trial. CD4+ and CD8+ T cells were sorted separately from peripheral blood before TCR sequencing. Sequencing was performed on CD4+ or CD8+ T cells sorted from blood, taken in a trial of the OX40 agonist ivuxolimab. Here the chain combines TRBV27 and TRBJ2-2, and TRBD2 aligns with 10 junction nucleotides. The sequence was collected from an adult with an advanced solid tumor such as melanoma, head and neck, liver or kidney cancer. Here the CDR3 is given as CASSTLAGGGIGELFF. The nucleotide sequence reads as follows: TGTGCCAGCAGTACATTAGCGGGGGGAGGTATCGGGGAGCTGTTTTTT.